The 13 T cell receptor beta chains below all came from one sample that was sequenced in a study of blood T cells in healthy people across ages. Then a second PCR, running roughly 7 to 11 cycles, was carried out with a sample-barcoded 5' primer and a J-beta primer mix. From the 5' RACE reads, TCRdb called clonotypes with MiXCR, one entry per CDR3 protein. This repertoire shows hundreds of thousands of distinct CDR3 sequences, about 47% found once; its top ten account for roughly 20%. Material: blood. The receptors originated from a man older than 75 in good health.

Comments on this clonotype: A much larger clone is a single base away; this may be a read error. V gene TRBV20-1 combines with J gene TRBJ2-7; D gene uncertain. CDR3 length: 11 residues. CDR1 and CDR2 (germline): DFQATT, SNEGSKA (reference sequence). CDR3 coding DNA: TGCAGTGCTGGAGACGGCTACGAGCAGTACTTC. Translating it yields CSAGDGYEQYF.

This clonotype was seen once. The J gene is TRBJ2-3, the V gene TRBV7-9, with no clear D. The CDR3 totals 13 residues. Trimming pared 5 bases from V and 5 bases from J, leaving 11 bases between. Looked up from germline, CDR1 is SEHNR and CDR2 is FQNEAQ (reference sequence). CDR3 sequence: CASSPNSEDTQYF. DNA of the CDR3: TGTGCCAGCAGCCCAAATTCAGAAGATACGCAGTATTTT.

CDR3 DNA sequence: TGTGCCAGCAGCCAAGGCACCCCCAGGGCGATGAACACTGAAGCTTTCTTT. Translated: CASSQGTPRAMNTEAFF. The gene calls are TRBV4-2 and TRBJ1-1; D may be TRBD1 (5 bases). Germline loops: CDR1 LGHNA, CDR2 YNFKEQ. This CDR3 has 17 amino acids. Trimming shortened V by 1 base and J by 0 bases, and 15 bases separated the two germline ends.

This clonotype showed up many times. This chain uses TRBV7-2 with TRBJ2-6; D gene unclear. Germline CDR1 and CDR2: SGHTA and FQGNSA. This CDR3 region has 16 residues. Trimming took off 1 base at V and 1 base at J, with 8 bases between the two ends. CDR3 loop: CASSLGHQSGANVLTF. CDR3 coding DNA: TGTGCCAGCAGCTTAGGGCACCAGTCTGGGGCCAACGTCCTGACTTTC.

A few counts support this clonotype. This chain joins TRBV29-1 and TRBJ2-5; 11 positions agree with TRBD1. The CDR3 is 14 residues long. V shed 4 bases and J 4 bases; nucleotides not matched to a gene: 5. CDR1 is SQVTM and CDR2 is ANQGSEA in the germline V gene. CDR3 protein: CSVAWTGGGETQYF. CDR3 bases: TGCAGCGTTGCCTGGACAGGGGGCGGAGAGACCCAGTACTTC. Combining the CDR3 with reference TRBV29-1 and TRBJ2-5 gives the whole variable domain SAVISQKPSRDICQRGTSLTIQCQVDSQVTMMFWYRQQPGQSLTLIATANQGSEATYESGFVIDKFPISRPNLTFSTLTVSNMSPEDSSIYLCSVAWTGGGETQYFGPGTRLLVL.

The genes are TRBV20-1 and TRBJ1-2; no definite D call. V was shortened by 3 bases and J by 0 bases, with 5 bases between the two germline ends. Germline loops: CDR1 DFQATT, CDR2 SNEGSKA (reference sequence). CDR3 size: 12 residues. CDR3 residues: CSASATNYGYTF. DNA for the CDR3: TGCAGTGCTAGTGCTACTAACTATGGCTACACCTTC.

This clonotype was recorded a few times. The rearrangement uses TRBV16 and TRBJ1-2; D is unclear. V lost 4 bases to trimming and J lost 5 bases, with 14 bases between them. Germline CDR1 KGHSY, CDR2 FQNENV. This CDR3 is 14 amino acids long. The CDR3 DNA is TGTGCCAGCAGCCCGGACGGGGTTGGTTATGGCTACACCTTC. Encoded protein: CASSPDGVGYGYTF.

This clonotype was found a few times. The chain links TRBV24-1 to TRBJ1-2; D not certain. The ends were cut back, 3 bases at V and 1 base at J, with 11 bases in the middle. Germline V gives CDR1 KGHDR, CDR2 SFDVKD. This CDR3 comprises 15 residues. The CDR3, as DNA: TGTGCCACCAGTGATCGGACGGTAGATAACTATGGCTACACCTTC. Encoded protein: CATSDRTVDNYGYTF.

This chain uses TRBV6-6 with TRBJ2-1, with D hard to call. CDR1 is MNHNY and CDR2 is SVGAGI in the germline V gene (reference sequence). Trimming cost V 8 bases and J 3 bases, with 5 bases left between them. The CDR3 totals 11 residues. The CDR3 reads CASRGYNEQFF. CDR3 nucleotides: TGTGCCAGCCGCGGCTACAATGAGCAGTTCTTC.

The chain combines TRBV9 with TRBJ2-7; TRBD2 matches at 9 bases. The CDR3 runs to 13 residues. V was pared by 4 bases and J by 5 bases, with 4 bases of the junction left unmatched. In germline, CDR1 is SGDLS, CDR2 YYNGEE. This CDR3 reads CASSRSGGDEQYF. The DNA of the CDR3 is TGTGCCAGCAGCCGTAGCGGGGGCGACGAGCAGTACTTC.

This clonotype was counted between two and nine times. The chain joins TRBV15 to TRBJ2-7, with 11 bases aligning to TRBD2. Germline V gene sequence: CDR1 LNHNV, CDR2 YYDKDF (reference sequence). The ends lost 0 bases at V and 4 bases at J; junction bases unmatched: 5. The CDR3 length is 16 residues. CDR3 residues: CATSRDRASGRYEQYF. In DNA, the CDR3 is TGTGCCACCAGCAGAGACAGGGCTAGCGGGAGGTACGAGCAGTACTTC.

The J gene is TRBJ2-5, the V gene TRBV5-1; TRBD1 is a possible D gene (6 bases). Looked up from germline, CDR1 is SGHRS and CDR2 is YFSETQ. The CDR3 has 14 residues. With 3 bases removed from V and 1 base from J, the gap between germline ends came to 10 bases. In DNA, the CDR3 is TGCGCCAGCAGCTCCCAGGGGAGCCAAGAGACCCAGTACTTC. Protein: CASSSQGSQETQYF.

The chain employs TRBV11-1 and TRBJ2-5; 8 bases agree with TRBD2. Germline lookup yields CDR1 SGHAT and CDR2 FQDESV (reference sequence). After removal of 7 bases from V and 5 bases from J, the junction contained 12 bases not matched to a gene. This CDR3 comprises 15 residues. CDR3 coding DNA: TGTGCCAGCACCCTTAGCGGGGACCCGGCGGAGACCCAGTACTTC. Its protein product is CASTLSGDPAETQYF.